Here is one T cell receptor beta chain with its context. What it recognizes is unknown. The data belong to a study of OX40 agonist ivuxolimab in advanced cancers. The wider study: Each patient was given ivuxolimab into a vein every 2 weeks, at 0.01 to 10 mg/kg.

Excluded were patients having autoimmune disease history or systemic immunosuppression. On cycle 4 day 1 and cycle 7 day 1, as well as at baseline, blood was sampled. Sequenced by immunoSEQ multiplex PCR; TCRdb stores in-frame clones only, minus some. The table includes roughly 96,000 clones, more than 80% detected once. The CDR3 consists of 11 residues. The germline V gene has CDR1 LNHNV and CDR2 YYDKDF (reference sequence). Trimming stripped 4 bases from V and 3 bases from J, with 4 bases between. Study-wide results and caveats: Among the lowest peripheral clonal expansion occurred in 0.1-3.0 mg/kg partial responders.

This TCR derives from an adult with an advanced solid tumor such as melanoma, head and neck, liver or kidney cancer. The chain links TRBV15 to TRBJ2-7; no clear D gene. Sequenced material: CD4+ or CD8+ T cells sorted from blood, taken in a trial of the OX40 agonist ivuxolimab. The CDR3 DNA reads TGTGCCACCAGCAATAACTACGAGCAGTACTTC. Translation gives CATSNNYEQYF.